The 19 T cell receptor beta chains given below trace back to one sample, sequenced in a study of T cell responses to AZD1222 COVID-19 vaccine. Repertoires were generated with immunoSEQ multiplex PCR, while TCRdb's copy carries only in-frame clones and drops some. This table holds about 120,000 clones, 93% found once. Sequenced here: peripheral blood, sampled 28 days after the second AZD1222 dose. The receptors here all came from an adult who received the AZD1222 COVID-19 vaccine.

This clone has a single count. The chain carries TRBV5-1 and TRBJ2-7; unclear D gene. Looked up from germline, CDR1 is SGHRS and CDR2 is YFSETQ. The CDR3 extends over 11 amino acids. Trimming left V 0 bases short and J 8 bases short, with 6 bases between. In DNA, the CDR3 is TGCGCCAGCAGCTTGGTGGAGAAGCAGTACTTC. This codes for CASSLVEKQYF. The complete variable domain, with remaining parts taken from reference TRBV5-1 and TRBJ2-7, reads KAGVTQTPRYLIKTRGQQVTLSCSPISGHRSVSWYQQTPGQGLQFLFEYFSETQRNKGNFPGRFSGRQFSNSRSEMNVSTLELGDSALYLCASSLVEKQYFGPGTRLTVT.

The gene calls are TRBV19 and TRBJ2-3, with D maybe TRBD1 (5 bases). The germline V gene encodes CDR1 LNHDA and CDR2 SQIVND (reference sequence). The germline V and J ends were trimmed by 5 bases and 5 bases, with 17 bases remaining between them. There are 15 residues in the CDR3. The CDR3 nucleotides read TGTGCCAGTAGTCCCTGGCAGGGAACGGGAGATACGCAGTATTTT. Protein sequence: CASSPWQGTGDTQYF. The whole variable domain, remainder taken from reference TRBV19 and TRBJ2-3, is DGGITQSPKYLFRKEGQNVTLSCEQNLNHDAMYWYRQDPGQGLRLIYYSQIVNDFQKGDIAEGYSVSREKKESFPLTVTSAQKNPTAFYLCASSPWQGTGDTQYFGPGTRLTVL.

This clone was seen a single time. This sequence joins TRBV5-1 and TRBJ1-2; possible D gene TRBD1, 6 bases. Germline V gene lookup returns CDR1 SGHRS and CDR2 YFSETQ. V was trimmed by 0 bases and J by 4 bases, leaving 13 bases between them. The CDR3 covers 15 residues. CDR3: CASSLDTGRLYGYTF. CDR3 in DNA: TGCGCCAGCAGCTTGGATACAGGGCGGCTCTATGGCTACACCTTC.

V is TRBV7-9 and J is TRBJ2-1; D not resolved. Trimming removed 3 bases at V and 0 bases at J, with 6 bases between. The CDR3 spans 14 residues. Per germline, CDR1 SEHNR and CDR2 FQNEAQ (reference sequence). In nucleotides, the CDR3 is TGTGCCAGCAGCTTGTCTACCTCCTACAATGAGCAGTTCTTC. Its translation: CASSLSTSYNEQFF.

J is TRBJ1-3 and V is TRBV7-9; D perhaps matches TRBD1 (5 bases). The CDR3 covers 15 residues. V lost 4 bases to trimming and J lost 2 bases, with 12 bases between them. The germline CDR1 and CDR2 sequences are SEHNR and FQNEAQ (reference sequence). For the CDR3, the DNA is TGTGCCAGCAGCTCCGGCGGAGGGGCTGGAAACACCATATATTTT. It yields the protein CASSSGGGAGNTIYF.

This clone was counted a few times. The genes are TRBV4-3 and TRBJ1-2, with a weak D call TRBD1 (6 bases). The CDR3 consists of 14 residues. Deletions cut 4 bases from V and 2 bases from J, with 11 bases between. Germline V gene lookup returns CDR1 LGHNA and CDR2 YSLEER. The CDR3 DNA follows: TGCGCCAGCAGCCGCGGACAGTTAAACTATGGCTACACCTTC. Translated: CASSRGQLNYGYTF.

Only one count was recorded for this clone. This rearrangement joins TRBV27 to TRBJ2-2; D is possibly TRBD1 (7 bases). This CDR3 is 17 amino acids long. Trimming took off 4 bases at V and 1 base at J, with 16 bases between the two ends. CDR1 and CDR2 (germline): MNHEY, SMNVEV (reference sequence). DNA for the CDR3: TGTGCCAGCAGTTGGCGGGACAGATCTCGGAACACCGGGGAGCTGTTTTTT. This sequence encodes CASSWRDRSRNTGELFF.

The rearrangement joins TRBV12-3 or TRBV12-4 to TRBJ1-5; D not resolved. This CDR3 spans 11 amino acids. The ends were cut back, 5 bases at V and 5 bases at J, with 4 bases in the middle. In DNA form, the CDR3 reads TGTGCCAGCAGTCTTGATCAGCCCCAGCATTTT. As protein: CASSLDQPQHF.

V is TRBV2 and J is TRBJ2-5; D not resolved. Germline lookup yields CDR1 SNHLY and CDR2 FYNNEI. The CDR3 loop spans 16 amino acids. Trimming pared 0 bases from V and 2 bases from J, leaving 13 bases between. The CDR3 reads CASSEAPGPPQETQYF. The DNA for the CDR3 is TGTGCCAGCAGTGAAGCCCCCGGCCCACCTCAAGAGACCCAGTACTTC.

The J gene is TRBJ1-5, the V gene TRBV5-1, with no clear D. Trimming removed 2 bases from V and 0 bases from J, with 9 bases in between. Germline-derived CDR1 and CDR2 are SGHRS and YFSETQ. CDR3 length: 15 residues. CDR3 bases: TGCGCCAGCAGCTTCGGCCCAGATAGCAATCAGCCCCAGCATTTT. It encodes CASSFGPDSNQPQHF. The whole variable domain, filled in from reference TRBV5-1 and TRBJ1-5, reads KAGVTQTPRYLIKTRGQQVTLSCSPISGHRSVSWYQQTPGQGLQFLFEYFSETQRNKGNFPGRFSGRQFSNSRSEMNVSTLELGDSALYLCASSFGPDSNQPQHFGDGTRLSIL.

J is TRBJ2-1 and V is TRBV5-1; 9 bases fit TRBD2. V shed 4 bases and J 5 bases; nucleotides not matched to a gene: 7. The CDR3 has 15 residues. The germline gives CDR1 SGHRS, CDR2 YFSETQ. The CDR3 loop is CASSNSGGLDNEQFF. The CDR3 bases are TGCGCCAGCAGCAATAGCGGGGGACTCGACAATGAGCAGTTCTTC.

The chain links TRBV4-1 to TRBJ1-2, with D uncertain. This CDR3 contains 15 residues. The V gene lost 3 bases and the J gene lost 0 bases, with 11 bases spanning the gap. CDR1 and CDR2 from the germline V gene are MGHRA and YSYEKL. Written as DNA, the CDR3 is TGCGCCAGCAGCCAGGGGAAGGGTGCTAACTATGGCTACACCTTC. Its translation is CASSQGKGANYGYTF.

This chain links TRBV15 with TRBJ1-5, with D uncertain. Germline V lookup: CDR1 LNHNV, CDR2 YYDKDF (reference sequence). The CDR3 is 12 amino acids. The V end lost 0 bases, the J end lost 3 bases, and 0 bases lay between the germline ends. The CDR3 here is CATSRDNQPQHF. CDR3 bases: TGTGCCACCAGCAGAGACAATCAGCCCCAGCATTTT.

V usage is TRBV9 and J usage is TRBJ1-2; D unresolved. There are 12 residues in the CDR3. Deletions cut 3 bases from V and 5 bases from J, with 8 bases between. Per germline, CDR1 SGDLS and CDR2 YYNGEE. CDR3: CASSANRYGYTF. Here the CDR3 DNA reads TGTGCCAGCAGCGCCAATCGGTATGGCTACACCTTC.

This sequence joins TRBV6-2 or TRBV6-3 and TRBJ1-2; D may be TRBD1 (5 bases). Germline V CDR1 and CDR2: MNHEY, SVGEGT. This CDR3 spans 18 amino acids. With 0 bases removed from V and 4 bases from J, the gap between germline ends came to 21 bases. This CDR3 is CASSYSWLRQGDLYGYTF. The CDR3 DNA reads TGTGCCAGCAGTTACTCCTGGCTCCGGCAGGGAGACCTCTATGGCTACACCTTC.

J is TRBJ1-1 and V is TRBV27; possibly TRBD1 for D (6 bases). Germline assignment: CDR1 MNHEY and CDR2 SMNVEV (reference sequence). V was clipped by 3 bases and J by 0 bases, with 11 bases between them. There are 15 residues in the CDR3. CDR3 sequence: CASSFQTGLNTEAFF. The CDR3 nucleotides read TGTGCCAGCAGTTTCCAGACAGGATTGAACACTGAAGCTTTCTTT.

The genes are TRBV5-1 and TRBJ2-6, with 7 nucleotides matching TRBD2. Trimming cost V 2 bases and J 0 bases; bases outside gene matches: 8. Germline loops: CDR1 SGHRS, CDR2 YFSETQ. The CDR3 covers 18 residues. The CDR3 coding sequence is TGCGCCAGCAGCTTTGTGACTAGCCCATACTCTGGGGCCAACGTCCTGACTTTC. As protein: CASSFVTSPYSGANVLTF.

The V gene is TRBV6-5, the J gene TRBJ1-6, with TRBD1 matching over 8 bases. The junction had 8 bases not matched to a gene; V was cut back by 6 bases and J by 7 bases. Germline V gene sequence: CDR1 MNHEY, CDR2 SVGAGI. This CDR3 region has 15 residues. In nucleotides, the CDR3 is TGTGCCAGCAGAACCGACAGGGGCTGGAATTCACCCCTCCACTTT. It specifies CASRTDRGWNSPLHF.

CDR3 amino acids: CASSMGQLTGYGYTF. CDR3 in DNA: TGTGCCAGCAGTATGGGACAGCTAACTGGCTATGGCTACACCTTC. V and J are TRBV6-2 or TRBV6-3 and TRBJ1-2; 7 nucleotides line up with TRBD1. V shed 5 bases and J 4 bases; nucleotides not matched to a gene: 10. The CDR3 covers 15 residues. The V gene's germline CDR1 is MNHEY and CDR2 SVGEGT.